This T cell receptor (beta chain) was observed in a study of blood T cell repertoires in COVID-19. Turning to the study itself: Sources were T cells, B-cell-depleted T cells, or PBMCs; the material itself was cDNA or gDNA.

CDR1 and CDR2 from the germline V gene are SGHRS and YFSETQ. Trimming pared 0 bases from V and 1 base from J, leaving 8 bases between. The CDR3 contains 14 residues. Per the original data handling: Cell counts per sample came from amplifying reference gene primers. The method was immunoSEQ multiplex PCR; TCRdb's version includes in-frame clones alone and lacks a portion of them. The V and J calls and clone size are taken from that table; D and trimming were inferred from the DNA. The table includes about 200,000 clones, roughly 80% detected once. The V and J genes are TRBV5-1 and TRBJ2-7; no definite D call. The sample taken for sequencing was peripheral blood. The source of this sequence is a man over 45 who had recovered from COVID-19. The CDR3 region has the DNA TGCGCCAGCAGCTTGGAAGTTCGGTCCTACGAGCAGTACTTC. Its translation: CASSLEVRSYEQYF.